The TCR beta chain under discussion was sequenced for a study of regulatory T cells in long-lasting Graves disease. The time point is: newly diagnosed GD, antithyroid drugs for less than 3 months. Construction of the TCR library relied on RNA isolated from PBMCs. The patient group derived from an endocrinology department in Xi'an, China. From each patient, roughly 9 milliliters of peripheral blood was drawn and collected into an EDTA anticoagulant tube. The germline V gene has CDR1 SGDLS and CDR2 YYNGEE. This CDR3 contains 17 residues. V lost 6 bases and J 2 bases, leaving 21 bases between the germline ends. Study-wide findings and caveats: In persistent patients, shared public clonotypes (roughly 2,800) outnumbered those in new patients (nearly 1,000).

A few counts support this clonotype. The antigen is not known. Arm-PCR with iRepertoire HTBI primers amplified the CDR3 regions for these TCR beta libraries. Authors' processing steps: Detected in the samples were approximately 58 TRBV and 14 TRBJ segments. TCRdb re-analysed the multiplex PCR reads in MiXCR, keeping a single row per CDR3 protein. The V and J calls reflect TCRdb's pipeline rather than the authors' work. The profile covers 440,000 or so distinct CDR3 sequences, with under 15% appearing a single time and approximately 15% taken by the ten largest. The data were also submitted as part of a second study, on T cells in Graves' hyperthyroidism and ophthalmopathy.

The sequence was obtained from a woman aged 30 to 39 with Graves disease. The input for sequencing was peripheral blood mononuclear cells (PBMCs), taken at new diagnosis, from a patient treated with antithyroid drugs. This chain joins TRBV9 and TRBJ2-1; D unresolved. CDR3 nucleotide sequence: TGTGCCAGCAATCTAAACTCCAAGGTAGATGCCTACAATGAGCAGTTCTTC. Protein sequence: CASNLNSKVDAYNEQFF.